This T cell receptor beta chain was recovered during a study of radiotherapy plus CTLA-4 blockade in lung cancer. Turning to the study itself: Disease control was achieved by about 29% of patients, and objective responses by less than 20%. Study observations and caveats: Expansion in blood of tumor-derived TCR clones was seen after radiotherapy plus ipilimumab.

Germline CDR1 is MGHDK and CDR2 is SYGVNS. Trimming stripped 8 bases from V and 4 bases from J, with 15 bases between. The CDR3 extends over 14 amino acids. Profiling relied on immunoSEQ multiplex PCR, and the TCRdb table lists in-frame clones only, not all of them. The sample carries 80,000 or so clones, under 80% recorded once. As regards this clone: Its antigen remains unidentified.

Sample: peripheral blood, taken from a patient treated with radiotherapy plus ipilimumab. This receptor was taken from a human donor with non-small cell lung cancer who had a partial response to radiotherapy plus ipilimumab. Some clones in this sample may be carry-over from other donors' samples. The chain employs TRBV25-1 and TRBJ1-3; D remains ambiguous. The CDR3 spells CASQPGDAGNTIYF. For the CDR3, the DNA is TGTGCCAGCCAACCCGGGGATGCGGGAAACACCATATATTTT.